These T cell receptor beta chains were read from a single sample in a study of radiotherapy plus CTLA-4 blockade in lung cancer. Sequencing was performed with immunoSEQ multiplex PCR; in TCRdb, only in-frame clones are kept and a portion is missing. The sample yields some 30,000 clones, less than 85% seen once. The sample in question was peripheral blood, obtained from a patient treated with radiotherapy plus ipilimumab. Receptors originate from a human donor with non-small cell lung cancer who had stable disease on radiotherapy plus ipilimumab. Both conserved end residues are part of each CDR3. The D gene is left open where the match is weak. Some rows mark clone size as missing; the rest say once, few, many or name a class of expanded clone.

CDR3 length: 14; D gene: -; J gene: TRBJ1-1; V gene: TRBV18; clone size: -; CDR3 protein: CASSPESGGTEAFF; CDR3 DNA: TGTGCCAGCTCACCAGAGTCGGGGGGCACTGAAGCTTTCTTT
CDR3 length: 15; D gene: -; J gene: TRBJ1-2; V gene: TRBV4-2; clone size: -; CDR3 protein: CASSQDAAPTYGYTF; CDR3 DNA: TGTGCCAGCAGCCAAGACGCCGCCCCGACCTATGGCTACACCTTC
CDR3 length: 18; D gene: TRBD2; J gene: TRBJ2-3; V gene: TRBV5-1; clone size: -; CDR3 protein: CASSSGLAGGHNTDTQYF; CDR3 DNA: TGCGCCAGCAGCTCGGGACTAGCGGGGGGGCATAACACAGATACGCAGTATTTT
CDR3 length: 14; D gene: -; J gene: TRBJ2-1; V gene: TRBV7-9; clone size: -; CDR3 protein: CASRAGEVHNEQFF; CDR3 DNA: TGTGCCAGCAGAGCAGGGGAAGTACACAATGAGCAGTTCTTC
CDR3 length: 14; D gene: -; J gene: TRBJ1-6; V gene: TRBV9; clone size: -; CDR3 protein: CARSVAGGGSPLHF; CDR3 DNA: TGTGCCCGCAGCGTAGCGGGGGGGGGATCACCCCTCCACTTT
CDR3 length: 15; D gene: -; J gene: TRBJ2-7; V gene: TRBV4-3; clone size: -; CDR3 protein: CASSQSTGTSYEQYF; CDR3 DNA: TGCGCCAGCAGCCAGTCCACCGGAACCTCCTACGAGCAGTACTTC
CDR3 length: 14; D gene: -; J gene: TRBJ1-5; V gene: TRBV7-9; clone size: -; CDR3 protein: CASSLGVSGEPQHF; CDR3 DNA: TGTGCCAGCAGCTTAGGAGTTTCCGGGGAGCCCCAGCATTTT
CDR3 length: 14; D gene: TRBD1; J gene: TRBJ1-1; V gene: TRBV4-3; clone size: -; CDR3 protein: CASSQTGLKAEAFF; CDR3 DNA: TGCGCCAGCAGCCAGACAGGGCTTAAGGCTGAAGCTTTCTTT
CDR3 length: 15; D gene: TRBD1; J gene: TRBJ1-1; V gene: TRBV19; clone size: few; CDR3 protein: CASSIDPSRQGEAFF; CDR3 DNA: TGTGCCAGTAGTATAGACCCTTCCCGACAGGGGGAAGCTTTCTTT
CDR3 length: 14; D gene: -; J gene: TRBJ2-5; V gene: TRBV19; clone size: -; CDR3 protein: CASSHVVGLETQYF; CDR3 DNA: TGTGCCAGTAGTCATGTGGTGGGTTTGGAGACCCAGTACTTC
CDR3 length: 19; D gene: TRBD1; J gene: TRBJ1-6; V gene: TRBV27; clone size: -; CDR3 protein: CASSLYAGRGTGSNSPLHF; CDR3 DNA: TGTGCCAGCAGTTTATACGCCGGTCGCGGGACAGGCTCCAATTCACCCCTCCACTTT
CDR3 length: 14; D gene: -; J gene: TRBJ1-2; V gene: TRBV6-5; clone size: -; CDR3 protein: CASSAQALTGGYTF; CDR3 DNA: TGTGCCAGCAGTGCTCAGGCCCTTACGGGTGGCTACACCTTC
CDR3 length: 16; D gene: TRBD1; J gene: TRBJ1-5; V gene: TRBV27; clone size: -; CDR3 protein: CASSTNRQGSNQPQHF; CDR3 DNA: TGTGCCAGCAGTACGAACCGACAGGGTAGCAATCAGCCCCAGCATTTT
CDR3 length: 15; D gene: TRBD2; J gene: TRBJ2-2; V gene: TRBV9; clone size: -; CDR3 protein: CVSARGGLNTGELFF; CDR3 DNA: TGTGTCAGCGCCCGGGGAGGGTTGAACACCGGGGAGCTGTTTTTT
CDR3 length: 16; D gene: -; J gene: TRBJ1-1; V gene: TRBV11-3; clone size: -; CDR3 protein: CASSQGFLDRNTEAFF; CDR3 DNA: TGTGCCAGCAGCCAGGGGTTTCTCGACAGGAACACTGAAGCTTTCTTT
CDR3 length: 14; D gene: -; J gene: TRBJ1-4; V gene: TRBV18; clone size: -; CDR3 protein: CASSPPNSNEKLFF; CDR3 DNA: TGTGCCAGCTCACCACCGAACAGTAATGAAAAACTGTTTTTT
CDR3 length: 14; D gene: TRBD1; J gene: TRBJ1-1; V gene: TRBV28; clone size: -; CDR3 protein: CASSFQGAYTEAFF; CDR3 DNA: TGTGCCAGCAGTTTTCAGGGGGCGTACACTGAAGCTTTCTTT
CDR3 length: 11; D gene: -; J gene: TRBJ1-1; V gene: TRBV6-5; clone size: -; CDR3 protein: CASRASQGAFF; CDR3 DNA: TGTGCCAGCAGAGCTTCACAGGGAGCTTTCTTT
CDR3 length: 20; D gene: -; J gene: TRBJ1-3; V gene: TRBV21-1; clone size: -; CDR3 protein: CASSNSSRDSPSLSGNTIYF; CDR3 DNA: TGTGCCAGCAGCAATTCCTCCCGGGACAGCCCATCACTCTCTGGAAACACCATATATTTT
CDR3 length: 14; D gene: -; J gene: TRBJ2-1; V gene: TRBV9; clone size: -; CDR3 protein: CASSVEQWTYEQFF; CDR3 DNA: TGTGCCAGCAGCGTGGAACAGTGGACCTATGAGCAGTTCTTC
CDR3 length: 16; D gene: -; J gene: TRBJ2-5; V gene: TRBV9; clone size: -; CDR3 protein: CASSVRWGGLEETQYF; CDR3 DNA: TGTGCCAGCAGCGTCAGGTGGGGGGGCCTTGAAGAGACCCAGTACTTC
CDR3 length: 14; D gene: TRBD1; J gene: TRBJ2-7; V gene: TRBV19; clone size: -; CDR3 protein: CASSAGQGGYEQYF; CDR3 DNA: TGTGCCAGTAGCGCCGGACAGGGAGGCTACGAGCAGTACTTC
CDR3 length: 15; D gene: -; J gene: TRBJ1-1; V gene: TRBV7-9; clone size: -; CDR3 protein: CASSPPFRGGTEAFF; CDR3 DNA: TGTGCCAGCAGCCCTCCCTTCAGGGGTGGAACTGAAGCTTTCTTT